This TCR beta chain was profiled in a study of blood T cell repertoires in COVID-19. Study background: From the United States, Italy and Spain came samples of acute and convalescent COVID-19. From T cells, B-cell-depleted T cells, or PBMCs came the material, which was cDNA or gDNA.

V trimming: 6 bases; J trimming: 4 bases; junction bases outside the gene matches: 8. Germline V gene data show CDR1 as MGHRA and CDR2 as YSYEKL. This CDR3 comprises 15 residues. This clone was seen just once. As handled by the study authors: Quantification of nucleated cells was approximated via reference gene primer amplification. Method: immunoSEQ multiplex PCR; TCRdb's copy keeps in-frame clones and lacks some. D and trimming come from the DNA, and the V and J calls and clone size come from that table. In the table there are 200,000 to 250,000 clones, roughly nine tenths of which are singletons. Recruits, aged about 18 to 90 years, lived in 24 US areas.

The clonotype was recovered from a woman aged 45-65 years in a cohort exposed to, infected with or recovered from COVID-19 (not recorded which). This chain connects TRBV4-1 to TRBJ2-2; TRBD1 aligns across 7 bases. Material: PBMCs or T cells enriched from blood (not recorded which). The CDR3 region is CASSDRSGGTGELFF. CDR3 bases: TGCGCCAGCAGTGATCGGTCAGGGGGCACCGGGGAGCTGTTTTTT.